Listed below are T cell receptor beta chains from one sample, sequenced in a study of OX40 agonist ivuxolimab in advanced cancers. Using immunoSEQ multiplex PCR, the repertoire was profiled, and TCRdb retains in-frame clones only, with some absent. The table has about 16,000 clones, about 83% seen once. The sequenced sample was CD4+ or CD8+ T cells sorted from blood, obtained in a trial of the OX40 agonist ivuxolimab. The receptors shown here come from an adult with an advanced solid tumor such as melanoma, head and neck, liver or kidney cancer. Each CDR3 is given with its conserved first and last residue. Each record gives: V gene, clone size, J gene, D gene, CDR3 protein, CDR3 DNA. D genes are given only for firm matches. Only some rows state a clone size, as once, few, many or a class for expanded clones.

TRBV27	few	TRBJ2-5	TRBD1	CASSLTAPTGDQETQYF	TGTGCCAGCAGTTTAACCGCGCCGACAGGGGACCAAGAGACCCAGTACTTC
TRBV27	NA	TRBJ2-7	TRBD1	CASSFGGVGQGINEQYF	TGTGCCAGCAGTTTTGGTGGAGTGGGACAGGGGATCAACGAGCAGTACTTC
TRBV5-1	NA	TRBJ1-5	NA	CASSPGRGSGNQPQHF	TGCGCCAGCAGCCCGGGACGGGGGTCGGGCAATCAGCCCCAGCATTTT
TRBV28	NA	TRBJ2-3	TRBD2	CASSGLSGSPPDTQYF	TGTGCCAGCAGTGGCCTTAGCGGGAGTCCCCCAGATACGCAGTATTTT
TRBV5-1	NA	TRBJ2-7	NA	CASSFATAYEQYF	TGCGCCAGCAGCTTCGCCACAGCCTACGAGCAGTACTTC
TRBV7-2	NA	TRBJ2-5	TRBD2	CASSFWGGTQYF	TGTGCCAGCAGCTTCTGGGGGGGGACCCAGTACTTC
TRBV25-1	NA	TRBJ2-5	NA	CASSRLGEETQYF	TGTGCCAGCAGCAGACTAGGGGAAGAGACCCAGTACTTC
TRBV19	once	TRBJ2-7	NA	CASSMAGNSYEQYF	TGTGCCAGTAGTATGGCAGGGAATTCCTACGAGCAGTACTTC
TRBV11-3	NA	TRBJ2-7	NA	CASSLGSHPYEQYF	TGTGCCAGCAGCTTGGGCTCGCACCCCTACGAGCAGTACTTC
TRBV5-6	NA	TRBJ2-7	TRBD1	CASSLMPGQALGYEQYF	TGTGCCAGCAGCTTGATGCCGGGACAGGCGTTGGGTTACGAGCAGTACTTC
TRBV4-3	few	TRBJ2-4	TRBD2	CASSQAVAGGSDIQYF	TGCGCCAGCAGCCAAGCGGTCGCGGGGGGGTCGGACATTCAGTACTTC
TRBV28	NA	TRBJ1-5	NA	CASSARLGGRGQPQHF	TGTGCCAGCAGTGCCCGGTTGGGGGGCCGGGGGCAGCCCCAGCATTTT